Each of the 22 T cell receptor beta chains below was sequenced from the same sample in a study of blood T cell repertoires in COVID-19. Measured with immunoSEQ multiplex PCR; TCRdb has only the in-frame clones, and not every one. The table shows 200,000 or so clones, with approximately 81% occurring only once. The specimen sequenced was peripheral blood. Every receptor here comes from a human donor in a cohort sampled during active COVID-19.

The chain couples TRBV5-1 to TRBJ1-1; D is unresolved. V lost 0 bases and J lost 2, with 8 bases in between. CDR1 and CDR2 (germline): SGHRS, YFSETQ. The CDR3 extends over 14 amino acids. CDR3 in DNA: TGCGCCAGCAGCTTGGAAAACCTAAACACTGAAGCTTTCTTT. The encoded protein is CASSLENLNTEAFF. The full variable domain, with the rest looked up from reference TRBV5-1 and TRBJ1-1, is KAGVTQTPRYLIKTRGQQVTLSCSPISGHRSVSWYQQTPGQGLQFLFEYFSETQRNKGNFPGRFSGRQFSNSRSEMNVSTLELGDSALYLCASSLENLNTEAFFGQGTRLTVV.

The V gene is TRBV6-5, the J gene TRBJ1-6, with 12 bases identical to TRBD1. The V and J ends lost 6 bases and 10 bases, in that order; junction bases with no gene match: 4. The CDR3 sequence is 14 residues long. In germline, CDR1 is MNHEY, CDR2 SVGAGI. CDR3 in amino acids: CASSTGTGGSPLHF. Written as DNA, the CDR3 is TGTGCCAGCAGCACCGGGACAGGGGGCTCACCCCTCCACTTT.

The chain's CDR3 is CASSIPLAPRYNEQFF. Here the CDR3 DNA reads TGTGCCAGCAGCATACCCCTAGCCCCAAGATACAATGAGCAGTTCTTC. The rearrangement uses TRBV7-2 and TRBJ2-1; tentative D call: TRBD2 (5 bases). The germline V and J ends were trimmed by 5 bases and 4 bases, with 18 bases remaining between them. The CDR3 totals 16 residues. CDR1 and CDR2 from the germline V gene are SGHTA and FQGNSA. The full variable domain, its missing parts supplied by reference TRBV7-2 and TRBJ2-1, is GAGVSQSPSNKVTEKGKDVELRCDPISGHTALYWYRQSLGQGLEFLIYFQGNSAPDKSGLPSDRFSAERTGGSVSTLTIQRTQQEDSAVYLCASSIPLAPRYNEQFFGPGTRLTVL.

The rearrangement uses TRBV5-1 and TRBJ2-7, with 7 bases that match TRBD2. The ends lost 4 bases at V and 3 bases at J; junction bases unmatched: 10. Germline V gene lookup returns CDR1 SGHRS and CDR2 YFSETQ. The length of the CDR3 is 15 residues. The CDR3 here is CASSQIAGTNYEQYF. In DNA form, the CDR3 reads TGCGCCAGCAGCCAAATCGCCGGGACTAACTACGAGCAGTACTTC.

CDR3 in amino acids: CASSQNPSTAGELFF. The DNA of the CDR3 is TGTGCCAGCAGCCAAAATCCATCCACGGCCGGGGAGCTGTTTTTT. J is TRBJ2-2 and V is TRBV4-2; the D is unclear. The germline V and J ends were trimmed by 2 bases and 6 bases, with 13 bases remaining between them. This CDR3 has 15 residues. Germline V gives CDR1 LGHNA, CDR2 YNFKEQ.

The chain recombines TRBV18 with TRBJ2-3; the match to TRBD1 covers 7 bases. Germline trimming cut 6 bases from V and 10 bases from J; bases unmatched to any gene: 16. Germline loops: CDR1 KGHSH, CDR2 LQKENI. There are 15 residues in the CDR3. Here the CDR3 reads CASSETTGIRTAQYF. The CDR3 coding sequence is TGTGCCAGCTCGGAGACGACAGGGATCCGGACGGCGCAGTATTTT.

V is TRBV2 and J is TRBJ2-3; weak D call: TRBD1 (5 bases). Germline CDR1 SNHLY, CDR2 FYNNEI. V lost 6 bases and J lost 4, with 11 bases in between. The CDR3 runs to 13 residues. CDR3 nucleotides: TGTGCCAGCAGAGGGGATGGCTCAGATACGCAGTATTTT. This encodes CASRGDGSDTQYF.

V and J are TRBV25-1 and TRBJ1-4; D gene unclear. The CDR3 is made up of 15 amino acids. V lost 3 bases and J 5 bases, leaving 13 bases between the germline ends. CDR1 is MGHDK, CDR2 SYGVNS, per germline. In nucleotides, the CDR3 is TGTGCCAGCAGTGATGCGGCGAAAATAAATGAAAAACTGTTTTTT. Translation: CASSDAAKINEKLFF.

V and J are TRBV3-1 (or the pseudogene TRBV3-2) and TRBJ2-5; 10 bases fit TRBD2. This CDR3 has 17 residues. Germline-derived CDR1 and CDR2 are LGHDT and YNNKEL (reference sequence). With 1 base clipped from V and 3 bases from J, the junction kept 8 bases outside the gene matches. CDR3 loop: CASSQGVSGGAEETQYF. For the CDR3, the DNA is TGTGCCAGCAGCCAAGGAGTAAGCGGGGGGGCCGAAGAGACCCAGTACTTC.

The rearrangement links TRBV10-3 to TRBJ2-3; D unresolved. V was pared by 1 base and J by 2 bases, with 7 bases between. Germline V gene sequence: CDR1 ENHRY, CDR2 SYGVKD. The CDR3 extends over 14 amino acids. DNA of the CDR3: TGTGCCATCAGTGAGTTAGCCTCCACAGATACGCAGTATTTT. Its translation: CAISELASTDTQYF.

This CDR3 reads CASSRSPGQGHIRSPLHF. CDR3 sequence (DNA): TGCGCCAGCAGCAGAAGTCCGGGACAGGGTCACATACGGTCACCCCTCCACTTT. The rearrangement uses TRBV5-1 and TRBJ1-6, with 9 bases that match TRBD1. This CDR3 is 18 amino acids long. The germline V gene encodes CDR1 SGHRS and CDR2 YFSETQ. V gave up 4 bases and J gave up 10 bases; unmatched junction bases: 18. Full variable domain (outside the CDR3, taken from reference TRBV5-1 and TRBJ1-6): KAGVTQTPRYLIKTRGQQVTLSCSPISGHRSVSWYQQTPGQGLQFLFEYFSETQRNKGNFPGRFSGRQFSNSRSEMNVSTLELGDSALYLCASSRSPGQGHIRSPLHFGNGTRLTVT.

The rearrangement links TRBV27 to TRBJ1-4; 9 nucleotides agree with TRBD1. Germline V gene sequence: CDR1 MNHEY, CDR2 SMNVEV (reference sequence). CDR3 size: 17 residues. With 3 bases clipped from V and 7 bases from J, the junction kept 12 bases outside the gene matches. The CDR3 coding sequence is TGTGCCAGCAGTTTCGCGGGAATTGGGACAGGGAGTGAAAAACTGTTTTTT. It specifies CASSFAGIGTGSEKLFF. Combining the CDR3 with reference TRBV27 and TRBJ1-4 gives the whole variable domain EAQVTQNPRYLITVTGKKLTVTCSQNMNHEYMSWYRQDPGLGLRQIYYSMNVEVTDKGDVPEGYKVSRKEKRNFPLILESPSPNQTSLYFCASSFAGIGTGSEKLFFGSGTQLSVL.

This rearrangement joins TRBV19 to TRBJ2-3, with D unresolved. This CDR3 region has 13 residues. Trimming removed 3 bases from V and 10 bases from J, with 14 bases in between. CDR1 and CDR2 from the germline V gene are LNHDA and SQIVND (reference sequence). CDR3 sequence reads: CASSISLARPQYF. In nucleotides, the CDR3 is TGTGCCAGTAGTATTTCCCTGGCCCGCCCGCAGTATTTT.

The V and J genes are TRBV19 and TRBJ1-6; 8 positions match TRBD1. V trimming: 4 bases; J trimming: 5 bases; junction bases outside the gene matches: 4. This CDR3 region has 15 residues. CDR1 and CDR2 from the germline V gene are LNHDA and SQIVND (reference sequence). The CDR3 loop reads CASSTQTGDNSPLHF. The CDR3 nucleotides read TGTGCCAGTAGTACCCAGACAGGGGATAATTCACCCCTCCACTTT.

This sequence joins TRBV7-6 and TRBJ2-1, with 7 bases lining up with TRBD1. Trimming took 2 bases from V and 6 from J; bases not matched to a gene: 10. This CDR3 contains 16 residues. Germline-derived CDR1 and CDR2 are SGHVS and FNYEAQ. As DNA, the CDR3 is TGTGCCAGCAGCTTATCCCCCGGGACAGAATTCAATGAGCAGTTCTTC. It encodes CASSLSPGTEFNEQFF.

This clone was found once. The chain has TRBV6-5 and TRBJ1-3; D is unresolved. Per germline, CDR1 MNHEY and CDR2 SVGAGI. This CDR3 contains 12 residues. V lost 6 bases, J lost 3 bases, and 6 bases lay in between. The CDR3 is CASRRFGNTIYF. DNA of the CDR3: TGTGCCAGCAGGCGTTTTGGAAACACCATATATTTT.

This clone was picked up one time. The rearrangement links TRBV18 to TRBJ2-3; 7 bases match TRBD1. Germline-derived CDR1 and CDR2 are KGHSH and LQKENI. J was trimmed by 6 bases and V by 3 bases; bases with no gene match: 6. The CDR3 loop spans 14 amino acids. CDR3 region: CASSPLQGTDTQYF. The CDR3 DNA follows: TGTGCCAGCTCACCTTTACAGGGGACGGATACGCAGTATTTT.

V usage is TRBV12-3 or TRBV12-4 and J usage is TRBJ2-5; 9 bases agree with TRBD1. Trimming cost V 5 bases and J 6 bases; bases outside gene matches: 4. This CDR3 region has 13 residues. CDR3 coding DNA: TGTGCCAGCAGTCCGGGACAGGGCAAGACCCAGTACTTC. Its translation is CASSPGQGKTQYF.

The CDR3 DNA follows: TGTGCCAGTAGTACCCGAAATGAGGGGGACCACGAGCAGTACTTC. Amino acid sequence: CASSTRNEGDHEQYF. The V and J genes are TRBV19 and TRBJ2-7, with TRBD1 as a possible D gene (6 bases). This CDR3 comprises 15 residues. V was shortened by 4 bases and J by 5 bases, with 18 bases between the two germline ends. The germline CDR1 and CDR2 sequences are LNHDA and SQIVND (reference sequence).

The CDR3: CSVKPDALYGYTF. The CDR3 coding sequence is TGCAGCGTTAAGCCCGATGCGTTGTATGGCTACACCTTC. J is TRBJ1-2 and V is TRBV29-1; D not certain. V dropped 5 bases and J dropped 5 bases, with 15 bases sitting between them. Germline lookup yields CDR1 SQVTM and CDR2 ANQGSEA. CDR3 size: 13 residues.

The chain couples TRBV6-7 to TRBJ2-7; TRBD1 matches 8 bases. TRBV6-7 counts as an open reading frame of uncertain function. The length of the CDR3 is 15 residues. Trimming removed 8 bases from V and 2 bases from J; junction bases left unmatched: 11. DNA for the CDR3: TGTGCCAGCGCAGGAGGACAGGGAATGCCCTACGAGCAGTACGTC. Its translation: CASAGGQGMPYEQYV.

CDR3 sequence (DNA): TGTGCCACCAGTCCTAGCGGGAGAAATGAGCAGTTCTTC. Translation: CATSPSGRNEQFF. The chain employs TRBV24-1 and TRBJ2-1; TRBD2 agrees at 10 bases. Germline values: CDR1 KGHDR, CDR2 SFDVKD. The CDR3 runs to 13 residues. Trimming cost V 6 bases and J 7 bases; bases outside gene matches: 2.